These 3 T cell receptor beta chains came from one sample sequenced in a study of blood T cell repertoires in COVID-19 (dated by TCRdb to the early 2020s). Receptor amplification or capture employed the immunoSEQ multiplex PCR assay. Drawn from immuneACCESS, this table holds only the in-frame rearrangements with V and J called that TCRdb kept. Clones are partly lost; checked studies trace under half to an unresolved V gene and leave the rest unexplained. The sample includes about 190,000 clones, with roughly 80% observed a single time. Approximately 15% of the sample belongs to the ten largest clones. The source material was peripheral blood. All receptors come from a man in his fifties who had recovered from COVID-19.

The CDR3 here is CASIWTSGKVNEQFF. For the CDR3, the DNA is TGTGCCAGCATTTGGACTAGCGGGAAGGTCAATGAGCAGTTCTTC. The chain links TRBV7-2 to TRBJ2-1, with 12 bases aligning to TRBD2. Trimming at V came to 7 bases and at J to 6 bases, leaving 7 bases not matched to a gene. This CDR3 comprises 15 residues. From germline, CDR1 is SGHTA and CDR2 FQGNSA.

The chain carries TRBV6-2 or TRBV6-3 and TRBJ2-7; 7 bases are shared with TRBD2. Germline V gene sequence: CDR1 MNHEY, CDR2 SVGEGT. The J segment lost 3 bases and the V segment lost 0 bases, leaving 11 bases of the junction unmatched. The CDR3 consists of 17 residues. This CDR3 is CASSYSLASGILYEQYF. The DNA for the CDR3 is TGTGCCAGCAGTTACTCCCTGGCTAGCGGAATCCTCTACGAGCAGTACTTC.

The chain uses TRBV18 and TRBJ2-1, with TRBD2 as a possible D gene (5 bases). The length of the CDR3 is 14 residues. CDR1 KGHSH and CDR2 LQKENI come from the germline V gene. Between the trimmed V and J ends, which lost 1 base and 7 bases, there was a span of 11 bases. CDR3 amino acids: CASSPLPEANEQFF. The DNA for the CDR3 is TGTGCCAGCTCACCACTTCCGGAGGCGAATGAGCAGTTCTTC.